This TCR beta chain emerged from a study of a mutant IDH1 vaccine in newly diagnosed glioma. Overall study context: Vaccines were begun 4-6 weeks after radiotherapy alone, or with temozolomide cycles. Before enrollment, the patients had been treated with radiotherapy alone, temozolomide alone, or both together. Most of them had received both. Study-level points and caveats: Patients mounted vaccine-induced immune responses in roughly 93% of cases. Apparently, pseudoprogression bore no relation to changes among the top peripheral T cell clonotypes.

The repertoire was sequenced with immunoSEQ multiplex PCR; TCRdb's copy has only in-frame clones and lacks some. The table includes around 120,000 clones, 80% detected once. About this clone: What it recognizes is unknown.

Germline V gene sequence: CDR1 SQVTM, CDR2 ANQGSEA. The CDR3 runs to 14 residues. Time point meaning: week 11, during vaccination. Vaccination used 300 ug of mutant IDH1 20-mer peptide per dose, with topical imiquimod. The chain links TRBV29-1 to TRBJ2-5; 11 positions agree with TRBD1. Matching the DNA end better, TRBJ2-7 makes the J call doubtful. The TCR comes from a middle-aged man with glioma. The input for sequencing was PBMCs, taken from a glioma patient whose treatment included an IDH1 peptide vaccine. CDR3 coding DNA: TGCAGCGCTCTGGACAGGGGGCCCACCTACGAGCAGTACTTC. This gives the protein CSALDRGPTYEQYF.